This T cell receptor beta chain is from a study of shared clonotypes between healthy human individuals. Study-wide points: The study drew on few donors, limiting represented genetic and exposure-history diversity.

This CDR3 has 15 amino acids. With 0 bases removed from V and 0 bases from J, the gap between germline ends came to 9 bases. Germline CDR1 MNHEY, CDR2 SVGAGI. About this clone: Its antigen is unknown.

Each PCR replicate from the sorted subsets contained approximately 0.2 ug DNA, which is tens of thousands of T cell genomes. Assay: immunoSEQ multiplex PCR; the TCRdb copy retains only in-frame clones and omits some. The sample includes about 2.2 million clones, roughly 95% of them seen just once. CD8 cells regarded as naive lacked CD45RO, were positively chosen for CCR7, and omitted terminally differentiated effector memory CD45RA+ cells. The origin of this receptor is a man younger than 35 in good health. Some clones in this sample may be carry-over from other donors' samples. J is TRBJ2-7 and V is TRBV6-5; unclear D gene. Input material: naive CD8+ T cells from PBMCs. The CDR3 region is CASSYSGPASYEQYF. CDR3 nucleotides: TGTGCCAGCAGTTACTCCGGACCGGCCTCCTACGAGCAGTACTTC.